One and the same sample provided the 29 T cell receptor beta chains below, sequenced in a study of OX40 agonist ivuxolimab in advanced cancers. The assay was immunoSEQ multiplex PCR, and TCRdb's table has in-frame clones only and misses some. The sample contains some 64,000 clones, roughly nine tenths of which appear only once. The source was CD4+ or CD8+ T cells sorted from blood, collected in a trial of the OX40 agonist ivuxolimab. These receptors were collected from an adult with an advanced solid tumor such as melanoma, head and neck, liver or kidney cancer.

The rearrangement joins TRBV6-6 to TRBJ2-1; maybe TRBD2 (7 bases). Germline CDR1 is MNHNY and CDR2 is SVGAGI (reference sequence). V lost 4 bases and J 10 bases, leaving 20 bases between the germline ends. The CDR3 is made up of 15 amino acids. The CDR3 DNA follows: TGTGCCAGCAGTTTCGGCCCCGGGCGGGGGCGGGAGCAGTTCTTC. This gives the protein CASSFGPGRGREQFF.

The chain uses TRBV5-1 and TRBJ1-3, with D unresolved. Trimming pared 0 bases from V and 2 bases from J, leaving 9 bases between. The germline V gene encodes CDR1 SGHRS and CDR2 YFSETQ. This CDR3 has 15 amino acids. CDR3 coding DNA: TGCGCCAGCAGCTTGGCCATGGGTCCTGGAAACACCATATATTTT. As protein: CASSLAMGPGNTIYF.

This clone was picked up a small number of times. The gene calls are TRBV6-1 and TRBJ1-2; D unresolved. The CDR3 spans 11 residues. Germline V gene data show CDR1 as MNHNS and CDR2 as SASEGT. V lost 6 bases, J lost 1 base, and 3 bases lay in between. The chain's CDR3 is CASSLNYGYTF. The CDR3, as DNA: TGTGCCAGCAGCCTTAACTATGGCTACACCTTC.

The CDR3 DNA follows: TGTGCCAGCAGTGAAGGGCAGGGGGGGAACACTGAAGCTTTCTTT. Protein: CASSEGQGGNTEAFF. The chain uses TRBV6-1 and TRBJ1-1; 7 nucleotides agree with TRBD1. V shed 1 base and J 1 base; nucleotides not matched to a gene: 3. This CDR3 contains 15 residues. The germline V gene encodes CDR1 MNHNS and CDR2 SASEGT.

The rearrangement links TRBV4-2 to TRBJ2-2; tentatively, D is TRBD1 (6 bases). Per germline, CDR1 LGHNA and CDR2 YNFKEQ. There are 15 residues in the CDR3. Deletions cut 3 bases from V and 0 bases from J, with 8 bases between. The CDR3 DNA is TGTGCCAGCAGCCAGGGGGCCGCGAACACCGGGGAGCTGTTTTTT. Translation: CASSQGAANTGELFF.

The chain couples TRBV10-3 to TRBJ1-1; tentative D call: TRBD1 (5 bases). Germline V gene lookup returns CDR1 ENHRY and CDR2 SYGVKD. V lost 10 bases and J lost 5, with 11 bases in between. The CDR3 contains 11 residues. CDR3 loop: CATQDLTEAFF. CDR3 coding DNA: TGTGCCACACAGGATTTGACTGAAGCTTTCTTT.

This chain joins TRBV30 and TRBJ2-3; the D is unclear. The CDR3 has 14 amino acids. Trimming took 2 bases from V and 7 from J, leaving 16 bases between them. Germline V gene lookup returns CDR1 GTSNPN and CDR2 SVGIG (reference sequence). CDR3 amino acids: CAWSRTAGGYTQYF. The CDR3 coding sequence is TGTGCCTGGAGTAGGACGGCTGGTGGGTATACGCAGTATTTT.

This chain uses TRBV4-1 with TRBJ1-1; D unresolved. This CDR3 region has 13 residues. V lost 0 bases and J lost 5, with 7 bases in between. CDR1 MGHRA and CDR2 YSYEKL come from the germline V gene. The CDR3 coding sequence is TGCGCCAGCAGCCAAGATCCGAGGACTGAAGCTTTCTTT. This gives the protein CASSQDPRTEAFF.

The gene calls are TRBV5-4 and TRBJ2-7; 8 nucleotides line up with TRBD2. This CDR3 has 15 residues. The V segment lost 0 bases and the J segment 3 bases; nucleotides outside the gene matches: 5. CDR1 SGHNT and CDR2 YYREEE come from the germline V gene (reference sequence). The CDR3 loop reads CASSLGAGGYYEQYF. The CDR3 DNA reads TGTGCCAGCAGCTTGGGCGCGGGAGGATACTACGAGCAGTACTTC.

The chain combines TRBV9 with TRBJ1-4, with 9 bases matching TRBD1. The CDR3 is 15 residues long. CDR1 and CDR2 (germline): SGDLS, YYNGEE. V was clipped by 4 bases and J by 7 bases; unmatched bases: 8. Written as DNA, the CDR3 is TGTGCCAGCAGCACCACGGAGACAGGGGGTGAAAAACTGTTTTTT. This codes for CASSTTETGGEKLFF.

The CDR3 reads CASSRGTANTEAFF. CDR3 nucleotides: TGTGCCAGCAGCCGTGGGACAGCGAACACTGAAGCTTTCTTT. V usage is TRBV7-9 and J usage is TRBJ1-1, with 7 bases lining up with TRBD1. CDR3 length equals 14 residues. Looked up from germline, CDR1 is SEHNR and CDR2 is FQNEAQ (reference sequence). The V segment lost 5 bases and the J segment 1 base; nucleotides outside the gene matches: 4.

CDR3 residues: CAISGLGTSYEQYF. The DNA of the CDR3 is TGTGCCATCAGTGGGCTGGGAACCTCCTACGAGCAGTACTTC. The rearrangement links TRBV10-3 to TRBJ2-7, with D hard to call. V was trimmed by 4 bases and J by 0 bases, leaving 10 bases between them. The CDR3 runs 14 residues. Per the germline V gene, CDR1 is ENHRY and CDR2 is SYGVKD.

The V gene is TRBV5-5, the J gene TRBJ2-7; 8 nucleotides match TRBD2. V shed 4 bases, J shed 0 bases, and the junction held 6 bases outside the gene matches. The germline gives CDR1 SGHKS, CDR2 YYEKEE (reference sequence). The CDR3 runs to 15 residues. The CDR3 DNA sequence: TGTGCCAGCAGCAGCGTAGCGGGAACCTCCTACGAGCAGTACTTC. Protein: CASSSVAGTSYEQYF.

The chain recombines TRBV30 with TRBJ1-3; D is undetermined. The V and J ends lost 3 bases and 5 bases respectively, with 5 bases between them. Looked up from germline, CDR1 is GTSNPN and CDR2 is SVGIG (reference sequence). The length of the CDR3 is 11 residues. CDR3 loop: CAWSPRNTIYF. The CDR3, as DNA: TGTGCCTGGAGCCCGCGAAACACCATATATTTT. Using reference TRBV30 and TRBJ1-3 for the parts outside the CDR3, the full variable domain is SQTIHQWPATLVQPVGSPLSLECTVEGTSNPNLYWYRQAAGRGLQLLFYSVGIGQISSEVPQNLSASRPQDRQFILSSKKLLLSDSGFYLCAWSPRNTIYFGEGSWLTVV.

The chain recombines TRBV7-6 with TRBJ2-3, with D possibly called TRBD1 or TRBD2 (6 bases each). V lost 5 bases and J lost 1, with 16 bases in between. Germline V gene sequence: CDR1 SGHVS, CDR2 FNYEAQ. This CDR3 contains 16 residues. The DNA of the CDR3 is TGTGCCAGCAGCCGAGGGGGGAGAACAGGCACAGATACGCAGTATTTT. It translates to CASSRGGRTGTDTQYF.

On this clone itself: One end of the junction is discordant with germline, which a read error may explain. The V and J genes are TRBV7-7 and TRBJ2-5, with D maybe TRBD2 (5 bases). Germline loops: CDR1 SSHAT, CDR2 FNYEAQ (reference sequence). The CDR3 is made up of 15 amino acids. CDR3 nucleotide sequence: TGTGCTAGCAGCTTAGCGTCTACAGTGGGGGAGACCCAGTACTTC. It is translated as CASSLASTVGETQYF.

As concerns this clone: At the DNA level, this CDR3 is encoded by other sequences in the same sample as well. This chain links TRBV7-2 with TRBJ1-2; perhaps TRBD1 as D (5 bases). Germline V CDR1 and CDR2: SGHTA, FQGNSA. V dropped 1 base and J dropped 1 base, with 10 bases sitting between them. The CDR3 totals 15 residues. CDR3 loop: CASSLVGDSNYGYTF. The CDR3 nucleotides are TGTGCCAGCAGCTTAGTTGGAGACAGTAACTATGGCTACACCTTC.

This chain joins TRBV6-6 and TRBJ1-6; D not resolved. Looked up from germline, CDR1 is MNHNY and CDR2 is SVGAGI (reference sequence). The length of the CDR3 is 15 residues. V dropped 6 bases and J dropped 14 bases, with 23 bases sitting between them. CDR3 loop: CASRKGSGGGQSLHF. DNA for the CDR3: TGTGCCAGCAGAAAGGGATCGGGTGGAGGCCAATCCCTCCACTTT.

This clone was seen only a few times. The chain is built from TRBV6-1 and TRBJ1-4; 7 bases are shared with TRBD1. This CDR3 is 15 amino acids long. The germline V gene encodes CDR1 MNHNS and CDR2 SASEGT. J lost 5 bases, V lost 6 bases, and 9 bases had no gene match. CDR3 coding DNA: TGTGCCAGCAGCCAGAACAGGGGAGGAAATGAAAAACTGTTTTTT. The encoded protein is CASSQNRGGNEKLFF.

The chain's CDR3 is CASRRTGNTGELFF. Here the CDR3 DNA reads TGTGCCAGCCGCCGGACAGGGAACACCGGGGAGCTGTTTTTT. This chain links TRBV6-4 with TRBJ2-2, with 7 bases aligning to TRBD1. The CDR3 loop spans 14 amino acids. V gave up 8 bases and J gave up 1 base; unmatched junction bases: 4. Germline assignment: CDR1 MRHNA and CDR2 SNTAGT.

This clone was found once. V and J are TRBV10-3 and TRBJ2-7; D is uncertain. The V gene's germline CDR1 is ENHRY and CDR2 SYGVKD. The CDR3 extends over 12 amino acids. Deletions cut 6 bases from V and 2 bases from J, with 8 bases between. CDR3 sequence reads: CAISLNTYEQYF. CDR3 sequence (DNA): TGTGCCATCAGCCTAAACACCTACGAGCAGTACTTC.

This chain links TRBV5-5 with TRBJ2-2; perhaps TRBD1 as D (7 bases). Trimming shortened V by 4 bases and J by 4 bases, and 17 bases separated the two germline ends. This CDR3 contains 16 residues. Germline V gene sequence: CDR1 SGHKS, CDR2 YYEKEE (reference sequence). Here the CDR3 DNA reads TGTGCCAGCAGCCCGAGGGCAGGGGGGACCACCGGGGAGCTGTTTTTT. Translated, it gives CASSPRAGGTTGELFF.

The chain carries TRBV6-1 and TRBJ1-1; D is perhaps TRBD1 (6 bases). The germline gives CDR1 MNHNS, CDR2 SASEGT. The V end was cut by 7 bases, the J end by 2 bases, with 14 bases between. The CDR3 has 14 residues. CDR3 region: CASTPTGANTEAFF. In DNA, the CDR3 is TGTGCCAGCACCCCGACAGGAGCCAACACTGAAGCTTTCTTT.

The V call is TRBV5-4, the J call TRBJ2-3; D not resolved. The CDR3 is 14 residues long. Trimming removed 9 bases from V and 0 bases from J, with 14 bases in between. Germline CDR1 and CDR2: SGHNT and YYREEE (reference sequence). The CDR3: CATADPSSTDTQYF. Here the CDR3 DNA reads TGTGCCACCGCTGACCCCTCAAGCACAGATACGCAGTATTTT.

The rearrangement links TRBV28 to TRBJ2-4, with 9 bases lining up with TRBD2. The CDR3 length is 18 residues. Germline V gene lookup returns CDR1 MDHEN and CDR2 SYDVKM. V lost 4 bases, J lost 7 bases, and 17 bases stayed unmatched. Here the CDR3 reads CASSSINPGRGGSNIQYF. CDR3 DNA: TGTGCCAGCAGTTCAATAAACCCAGGGCGGGGGGGTAGCAACATTCAGTACTTC.

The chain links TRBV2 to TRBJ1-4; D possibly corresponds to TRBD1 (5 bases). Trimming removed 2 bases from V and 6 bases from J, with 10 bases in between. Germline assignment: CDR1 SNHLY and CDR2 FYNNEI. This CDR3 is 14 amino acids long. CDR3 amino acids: CASSESRVDEKLFF. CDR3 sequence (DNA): TGTGCCAGCAGTGAAAGCAGGGTAGATGAAAAACTGTTTTTT.

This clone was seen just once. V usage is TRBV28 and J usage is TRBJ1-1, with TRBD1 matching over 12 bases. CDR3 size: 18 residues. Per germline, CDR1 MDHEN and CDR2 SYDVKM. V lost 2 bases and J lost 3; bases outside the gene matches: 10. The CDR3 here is CASSLPPGQGALDTEAFF. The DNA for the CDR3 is TGTGCCAGCAGTTTACCCCCGGGACAGGGGGCCCTGGACACTGAAGCTTTCTTT.

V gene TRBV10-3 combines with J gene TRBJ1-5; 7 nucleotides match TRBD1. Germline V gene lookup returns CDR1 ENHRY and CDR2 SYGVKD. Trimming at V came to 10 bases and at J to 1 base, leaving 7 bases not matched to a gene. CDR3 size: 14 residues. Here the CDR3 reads CATNPGGSNQPQHF. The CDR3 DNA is TGTGCCACCAACCCAGGGGGGAGCAATCAGCCCCAGCATTTT.

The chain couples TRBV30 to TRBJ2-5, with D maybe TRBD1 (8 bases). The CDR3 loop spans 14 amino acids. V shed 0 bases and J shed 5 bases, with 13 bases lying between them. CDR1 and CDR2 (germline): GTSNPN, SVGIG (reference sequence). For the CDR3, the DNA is TGTGCCTGGAGTGTCTTACAGGGGGGGGAGACCCAGTACTTC. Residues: CAWSVLQGGETQYF. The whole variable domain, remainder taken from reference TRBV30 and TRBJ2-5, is SQTIHQWPATLVQPVGSPLSLECTVEGTSNPNLYWYRQAAGRGLQLLFYSVGIGQISSEVPQNLSASRPQDRQFILSSKKLLLSDSGFYLCAWSVLQGGETQYFGPGTRLLVL.